Included here is one T cell receptor beta chain sequence, with context. What it binds is not known. Blood CD8+ and CD4+ T cells underwent high-throughput TCR beta sequencing. RNA amounts of roughly 0.45 to 1 ug underwent reverse transcription with random hexamers. TCRdb redid the calling of the immunoSEQ multiplex PCR reads with MiXCR, one entry per CDR3 protein. There are 240,000 or so distinct CDR3 sequences in the sample; 90% to 97% occur only once, and 0.08% to 0.11% lies in the top ten. The entry originates in a study of CD8 T cells in Susac syndrome. Findings and caveats of the study: By the study's own acknowledgment, its TCR sequencing and HLA analysis included relatively few individuals.

The CDR3 sequence is 14 residues long. The V gene lost 4 bases and the J gene lost 4 bases, with 14 bases spanning the gap. CDR1 and CDR2 from the germline V gene are SQVTM and ANQGSEA. The rearrangement joins TRBV29-1 to TRBJ2-1, with TRBD2 as a possible D gene (6 bases). The sample comprised CD4+ T cells from PBMCs. This sequence was found in a human donor with Susac syndrome. CDR3 coding DNA: TGCAGCGTTGTGGCACTAGCCTTTTACAATGAGCAGTTCTTC. It translates to CSVVALAFYNEQFF.